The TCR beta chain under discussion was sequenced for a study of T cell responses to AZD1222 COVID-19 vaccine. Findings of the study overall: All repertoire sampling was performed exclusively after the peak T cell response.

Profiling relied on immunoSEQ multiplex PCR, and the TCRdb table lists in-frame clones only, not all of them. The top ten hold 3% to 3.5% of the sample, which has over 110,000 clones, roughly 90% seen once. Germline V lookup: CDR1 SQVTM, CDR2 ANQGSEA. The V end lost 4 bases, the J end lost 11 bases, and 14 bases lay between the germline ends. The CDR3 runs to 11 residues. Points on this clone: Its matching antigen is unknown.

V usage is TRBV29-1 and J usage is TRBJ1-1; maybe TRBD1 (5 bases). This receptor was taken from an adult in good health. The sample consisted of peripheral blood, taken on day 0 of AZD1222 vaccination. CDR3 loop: CSVVRDREAFF. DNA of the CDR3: TGCAGCGTTGTCCGGGACCGTGAGGCTTTCTTT.